This is a list of T cell receptor beta chains from one sample in a study of vaccination effects on CD4 cells after COVID-19. These receptors lack a known antigen. Data came from immunoSEQ multiplex PCR; TCRdb stores just in-frame clones and leaves some out. Of about 68,000 clones listed, 80% were seen once; the top ten hold 9.5% to 15%. Here the sequenced sample was CD4+ T cells from PBMCs cultured with SARS-CoV-2 spike peptides, taken before COVID-19 vaccination. The receptors derive from a human donor who received a COVID-19 vaccine. Both conserved end residues are part of each CDR3. The D gene is left open where the match is weak. For some rows the clone size is stated as once, few or many, or as a class when expanded; others skip it.

d_call j_call v_call clone_size cdr3_aa cdr3_nt
TRBD2 TRBJ2-6 TRBV4-1 - CASSRASSGGPGANVLTF TGCGCCAGCAGCCGGGCCTCTAGCGGGGGCCCCGGGGCCAACGTCCTGACTTTC
- TRBJ1-2 TRBV13 once CASSLRGATGYTF TGTGCCAGCAGCTTACGGGGGGCGACTGGCTACACCTTC
- TRBJ2-5 TRBV5-5 - CASSFGSVLIQETQYF TGTGCCAGCAGCTTCGGTTCTGTTCTGATTCAAGAGACCCAGTACTTC
- TRBJ1-3 TRBV5-6 - CASSLAFQQNTIYF TGTGCCAGCAGCTTGGCGTTTCAGCAAAACACCATATATTTT
- TRBJ2-4 TRBV30 few CAWKPRGTKNIQYF TGTGCCTGGAAACCCCGGGGGACCAAAAACATTCAGTACTTC
TRBD2 TRBJ2-3 TRBV10-1 - CASSGTSGGDTDTQYF TGCGCCAGCAGTGGAACTAGCGGGGGGGACACAGATACGCAGTATTTT
- TRBJ1-2 TRBV10-2 - CASGARLQGSPNYGYTF TGCGCCAGCGGCGCCCGTCTACAGGGAAGTCCTAACTATGGCTACACCTTC
TRBD2 TRBJ2-1 TRBV6-2/TRBV6-3 - CASSYFSGRVEKGRQFF TGTGCCAGCAGTTACTTTAGCGGGAGGGTAGAAAAGGGTCGGCAGTTCTTC
- TRBJ2-5 TRBV18 - CASSPGLEETQYF TGTGCCAGCTCACCAGGGTTGGAAGAGACCCAGTACTTC
TRBD1 TRBJ2-3 TRBV7-9 few CASSYNTGGAQYF TGTGCCAGCAGCTACAACACAGGGGGCGCGCAGTATTTT
- TRBJ1-3 TRBV13 once CASSLGGGSGNTIYF TGTGCCAGCAGCTTAGGTGGAGGATCTGGAAACACCATATATTTT
- TRBJ2-5 TRBV10-1 - CASRDQETQYF TGCGCCAGCAGGGACCAAGAGACCCAGTACTTC
- TRBJ2-3 TRBV10-3 - CAISESDPDPGSDTQYF TGTGCCATCAGTGAGTCCGACCCAGATCCGGGGTCAGATACGCAGTATTTT
TRBD1 TRBJ2-1 TRBV24-1 - CATSDFGRDRANEQFF TGTGCCACCAGTGATTTCGGCCGGGACAGGGCGAATGAGCAGTTCTTC
- TRBJ1-5 TRBV5-6 few CASSLYDRSSQPQHF TGTGCCAGCAGCTTGTATGACAGGAGCTCTCAGCCCCAGCATTTT
- TRBJ2-3 TRBV5-4 - CASSRADYAHTDTQYF TGTGCCAGCAGCCGCGCCGACTACGCACACACAGATACGCAGTATTTT
- TRBJ2-5 TRBV7-2 - CASSLVGKETQYF TGTGCCAGCAGCTTAGTCGGCAAGGAGACCCAGTACTTC
- TRBJ2-5 TRBV3-1/TRBV3-2 - CASSQDVFRGDREETQYF TGTGCCAGCAGCCAAGATGTCTTTCGCGGGGATAGGGAGGAGACCCAGTACTTC
- TRBJ1-2 TRBV7-2 - CASSLMSRNYGYTF TGTGCCAGCAGCTTAATGTCCAGAAATTATGGCTACACCTTC
- TRBJ1-2 TRBV19 - CASSPETAGSYGYTF TGTGCCAGTAGTCCCGAGACTGCAGGGAGCTATGGCTACACCTTC
TRBD1 TRBJ1-1 TRBV19 - CASTRQGASTEAFF TGTGCCAGTACCAGACAGGGGGCCAGTACTGAAGCTTTCTTT
- TRBJ1-1 TRBV5-4 - CASSAGLNTEAFF TGTGCCAGCAGCGCGGGTCTGAACACTGAAGCTTTCTTT
- TRBJ2-3 TRBV9 - CASSARLGADTQYF TGTGCCAGCAGCGCGAGACTAGGCGCAGATACGCAGTATTTT
- TRBJ2-3 TRBV2 - CASSESPPGTDTQYF TGTGCCAGCAGTGAAAGCCCACCCGGCACAGATACGCAGTATTTT
- TRBJ2-3 TRBV12-5 - CASGLELLGDTQYF TGTGCTAGTGGTTTGGAACTTCTAGGGGATACGCAGTATTTT
- TRBJ2-5 TRBV2 - CASRRGQQETQYF TGTGCCAGCCGAAGAGGACAGCAAGAGACCCAGTACTTC
- TRBJ1-5 TRBV2 - CASSGSQGRNQPQHF TGTGCCAGCAGTGGATCCCAGGGTCGCAATCAGCCCCAGCATTTT
TRBD1 TRBJ1-2 TRBV18 once CASSPQGQGDGYTF TGTGCCAGCTCACCACAAGGACAGGGTGATGGCTACACCTTC
- TRBJ1-2 TRBV4-1 few CASRLPGTGTNYGYTF TGCGCCAGCAGACTCCCCGGGACCGGGACTAACTATGGCTACACCTTC
- TRBJ2-2 TRBV11-1 few CASSLDRTGTGELFF TGTGCCAGCAGCTTAGATAGGACGGGGACCGGGGAGCTGTTTTTT
- TRBJ1-5 TRBV5-1 - CASSSAETNQPQHF TGCGCCAGCAGCTCCGCGGAAACCAATCAGCCCCAGCATTTT
- TRBJ2-1 TRBV5-4 - CASSLDQGNNEQFF TGTGCCAGCAGCTTGGACCAGGGTAACAATGAGCAGTTCTTC
- TRBJ2-1 TRBV3-1/TRBV3-2 - CASSQDGARGAGYNEQFF TGTGCCAGCAGCCAAGATGGTGCGAGAGGGGCCGGGTACAATGAGCAGTTCTTC
- TRBJ2-3 TRBV5-5 - CASSPPGLATDTQYF TGTGCCAGCAGCCCGCCGGGACTCGCCACAGATACGCAGTATTTT
TRBD1 TRBJ1-6 TRBV5-1 once CASSAGMGQGNSPLHF TGCGCCAGCAGCGCGGGGATGGGACAGGGTAATTCACCCCTCCACTTT
TRBD2 TRBJ2-3 TRBV19 - CASSIIGGGKGDTQYF TGTGCCAGTAGTATAATTGGGGGGGGGAAAGGAGATACGCAGTATTTT
- TRBJ2-3 TRBV5-1 once CASSLDSGTDTQYF TGCGCCAGCAGCTTGGACTCGGGCACAGATACGCAGTATTTT